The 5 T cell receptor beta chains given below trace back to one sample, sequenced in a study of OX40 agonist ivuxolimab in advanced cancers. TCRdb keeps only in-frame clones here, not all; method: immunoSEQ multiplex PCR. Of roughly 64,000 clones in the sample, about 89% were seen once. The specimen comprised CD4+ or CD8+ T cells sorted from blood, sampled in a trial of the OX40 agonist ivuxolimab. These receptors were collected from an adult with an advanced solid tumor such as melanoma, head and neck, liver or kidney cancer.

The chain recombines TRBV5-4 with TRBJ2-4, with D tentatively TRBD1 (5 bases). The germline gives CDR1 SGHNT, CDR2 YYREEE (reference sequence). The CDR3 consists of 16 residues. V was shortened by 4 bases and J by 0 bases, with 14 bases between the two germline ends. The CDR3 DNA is TGTGCCAGCAGCGCTGACAGCGATCTAGCCAAAAACATTCAGTACTTC. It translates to CASSADSDLAKNIQYF.

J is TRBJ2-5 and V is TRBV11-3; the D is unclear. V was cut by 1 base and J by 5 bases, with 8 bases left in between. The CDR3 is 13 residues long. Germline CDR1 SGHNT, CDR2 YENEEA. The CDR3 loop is CASSLAGYETQYF. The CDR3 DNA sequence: TGTGCCAGCAGCTTAGCTGGGTACGAGACCCAGTACTTC.

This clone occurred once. CDR3 coding DNA: TGTGCCAGCAGCCTTAGAGAGCGTGGGGGGACCCAGTACTTC. Amino acid sequence: CASSLRERGGTQYF. J is TRBJ2-5 and V is TRBV7-2, with D perhaps being TRBD1 or TRBD2 (5 bases each). Germline-derived CDR1 and CDR2 are SGHTA and FQGNSA. V was cut by 5 bases and J by 7 bases, with 17 bases left in between. This CDR3 is 14 amino acids long.

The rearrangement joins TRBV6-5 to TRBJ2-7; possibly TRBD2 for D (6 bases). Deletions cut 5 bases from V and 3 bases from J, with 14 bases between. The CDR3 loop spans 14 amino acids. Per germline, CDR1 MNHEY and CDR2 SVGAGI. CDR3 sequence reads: CASSRGLPRYEQYF. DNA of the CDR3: TGTGCCAGCAGTAGGGGACTCCCTCGCTACGAGCAGTACTTC.

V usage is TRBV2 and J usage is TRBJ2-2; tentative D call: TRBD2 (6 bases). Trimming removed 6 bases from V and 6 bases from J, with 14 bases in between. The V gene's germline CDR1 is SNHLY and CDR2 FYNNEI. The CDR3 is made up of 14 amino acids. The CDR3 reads CASSLPRDSGELFF. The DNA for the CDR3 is TGTGCCAGCAGCCTCCCCAGGGACTCCGGGGAGCTGTTTTTT. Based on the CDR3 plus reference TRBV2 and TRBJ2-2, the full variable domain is EPEVTQTPSHQVTQMGQEVILRCVPISNHLYFYWYRQILGQKVEFLVSFYNNEISEKSEIFDDQFSVERPDGSNFTLKIRSTKLEDSAMYFCASSLPRDSGELFFGEGSRLTVL.